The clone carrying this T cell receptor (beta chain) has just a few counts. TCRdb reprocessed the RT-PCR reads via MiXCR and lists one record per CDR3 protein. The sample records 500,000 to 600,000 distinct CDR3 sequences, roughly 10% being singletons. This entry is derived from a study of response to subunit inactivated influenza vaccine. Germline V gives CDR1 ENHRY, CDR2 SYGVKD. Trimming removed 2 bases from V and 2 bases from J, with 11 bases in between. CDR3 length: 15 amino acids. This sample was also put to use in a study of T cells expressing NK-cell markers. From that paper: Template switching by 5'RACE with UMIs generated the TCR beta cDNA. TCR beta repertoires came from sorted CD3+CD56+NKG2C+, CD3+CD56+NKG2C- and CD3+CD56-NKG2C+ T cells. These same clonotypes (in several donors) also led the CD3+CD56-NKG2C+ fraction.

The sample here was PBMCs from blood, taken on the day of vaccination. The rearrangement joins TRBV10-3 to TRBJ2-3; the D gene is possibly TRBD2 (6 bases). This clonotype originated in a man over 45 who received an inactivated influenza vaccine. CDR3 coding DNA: TGTGCCATCAGTGAGGTCGGACTACACACAGATACGCAGTATTTT. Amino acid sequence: CAISEVGLHTDTQYF.